The T cell receptor beta chain described here comes from a study of T cell changes during pregnancy in multiple sclerosis. The table came from immunoSEQ multiplex PCR; TCRdb's copy has only in-frame clones and leaves some out. The sample yields tens of thousands of clones, around 93% seen once. This sequence was found in a female donor with multiple sclerosis, enrolled in a pregnancy study. Material: peripheral blood, obtained before pregnancy.

CDR3 nucleotides: TGTGCCAGTAGTATAAGCAGCGGCGGAGGGGAGCTGTTTTTT. As protein: CASSISSGGGELFF. The J gene is TRBJ2-2, the V gene TRBV19, with a possible D match to TRBD2 (5 bases). The CDR3 contains 14 residues. Trimming cost V 2 bases and J 8 bases, with 12 bases left between them. CDR1 is LNHDA, CDR2 SQIVND, per germline (reference sequence).